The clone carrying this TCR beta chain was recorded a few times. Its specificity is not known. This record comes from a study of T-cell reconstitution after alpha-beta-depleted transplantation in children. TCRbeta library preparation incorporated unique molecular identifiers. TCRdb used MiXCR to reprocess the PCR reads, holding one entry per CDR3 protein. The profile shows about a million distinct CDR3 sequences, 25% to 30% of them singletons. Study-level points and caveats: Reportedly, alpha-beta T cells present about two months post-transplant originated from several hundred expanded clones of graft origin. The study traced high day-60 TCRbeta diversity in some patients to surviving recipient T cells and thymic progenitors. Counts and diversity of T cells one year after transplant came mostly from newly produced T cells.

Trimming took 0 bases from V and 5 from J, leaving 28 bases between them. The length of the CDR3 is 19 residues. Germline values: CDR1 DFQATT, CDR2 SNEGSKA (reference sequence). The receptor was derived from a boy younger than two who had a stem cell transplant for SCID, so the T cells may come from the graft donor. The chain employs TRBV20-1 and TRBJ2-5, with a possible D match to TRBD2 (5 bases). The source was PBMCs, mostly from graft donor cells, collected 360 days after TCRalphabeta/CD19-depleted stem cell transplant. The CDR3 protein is CSARDFNPPGWPRGETQYF. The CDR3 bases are TGCAGTGCTAGAGATTTCAATCCCCCGGGCTGGCCCCGAGGGGAGACCCAGTACTTC.